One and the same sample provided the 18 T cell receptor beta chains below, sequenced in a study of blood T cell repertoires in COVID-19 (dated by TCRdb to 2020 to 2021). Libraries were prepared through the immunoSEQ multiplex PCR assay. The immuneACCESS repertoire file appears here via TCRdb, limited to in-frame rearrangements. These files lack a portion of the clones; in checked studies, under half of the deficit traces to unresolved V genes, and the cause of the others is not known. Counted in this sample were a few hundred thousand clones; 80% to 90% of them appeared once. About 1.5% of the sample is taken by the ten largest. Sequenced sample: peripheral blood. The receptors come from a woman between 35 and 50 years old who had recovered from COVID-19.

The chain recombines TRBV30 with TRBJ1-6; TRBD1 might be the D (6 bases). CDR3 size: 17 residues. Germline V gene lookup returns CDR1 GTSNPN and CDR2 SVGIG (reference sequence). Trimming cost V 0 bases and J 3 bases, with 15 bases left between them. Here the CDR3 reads CAWSVVFPGDYNSPLHF. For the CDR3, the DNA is TGTGCCTGGAGTGTAGTTTTTCCAGGGGACTATAATTCACCCCTCCACTTT.

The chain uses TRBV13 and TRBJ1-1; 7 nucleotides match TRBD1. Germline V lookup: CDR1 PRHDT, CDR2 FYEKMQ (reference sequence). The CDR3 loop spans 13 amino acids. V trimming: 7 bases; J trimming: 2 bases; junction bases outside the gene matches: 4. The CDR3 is CASNHRGNTEAFF. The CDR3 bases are TGTGCCAGCAACCACAGGGGTAACACTGAAGCTTTCTTT. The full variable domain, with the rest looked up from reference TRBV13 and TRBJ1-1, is AAGVIQSPRHLIKEKRETATLKCYPIPRHDTVYWYQQGPGQDPQFLISFYEKMQSDKGSIPDRFSAQQFSDYHSELNMSSLELGDSALYFCASNHRGNTEAFFGQGTRLTVV.

The CDR3 sequence: CASSATGGPLGYTF. The CDR3, as DNA: TGTGCCAGCAGCGCCACCGGCGGCCCTCTTGGCTACACCTTC. This chain joins TRBV9 and TRBJ1-2; no firm D call. Germline V lookup: CDR1 SGDLS, CDR2 YYNGEE. The V and J ends lost 3 bases and 7 bases respectively, with 16 bases between them. The CDR3 totals 14 residues.

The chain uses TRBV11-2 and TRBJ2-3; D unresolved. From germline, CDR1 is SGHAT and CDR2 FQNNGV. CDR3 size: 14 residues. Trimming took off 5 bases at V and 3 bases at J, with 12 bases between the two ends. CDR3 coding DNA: TGTGCCAGCAGCAGGCAGGTCGAGACAGATACGCAGTATTTT. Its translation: CASSRQVETDTQYF.

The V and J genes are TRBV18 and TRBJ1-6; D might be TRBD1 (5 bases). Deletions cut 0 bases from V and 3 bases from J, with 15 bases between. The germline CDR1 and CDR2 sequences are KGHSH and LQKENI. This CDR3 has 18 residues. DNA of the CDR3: TGTGCCAGCTCACCACCGAAATCCGGGGGAAACTATAATTCACCCCTCCACTTT. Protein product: CASSPPKSGGNYNSPLHF.

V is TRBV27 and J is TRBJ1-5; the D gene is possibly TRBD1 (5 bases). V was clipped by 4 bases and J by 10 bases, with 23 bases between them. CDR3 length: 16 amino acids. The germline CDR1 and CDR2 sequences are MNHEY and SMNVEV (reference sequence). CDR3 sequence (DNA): TGTGCCAGCAGTTCCCTCCCCGGGACTTTCTTAGGTCCCCAGCATTTT. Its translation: CASSSLPGTFLGPQHF.

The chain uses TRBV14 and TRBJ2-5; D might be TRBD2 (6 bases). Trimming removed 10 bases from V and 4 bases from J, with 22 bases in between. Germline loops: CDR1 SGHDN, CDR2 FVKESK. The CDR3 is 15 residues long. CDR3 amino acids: CATQRAGGLGETQYF. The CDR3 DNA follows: TGTGCCACCCAAAGGGCCGGGGGTCTCGGAGAGACCCAGTACTTC.

The CDR3 loop is CASSQDLARANEKLFF. CDR3 DNA: TGTGCCAGCAGCCAAGATTTGGCCAGGGCTAATGAAAAACTGTTTTTT. The V call is TRBV3-1 (or the pseudogene TRBV3-2), the J call TRBJ1-4, with D possibly TRBD1 on 5 matching bases. Germline loops: CDR1 LGHDT, CDR2 YNNKEL (reference sequence). The CDR3 is made up of 16 amino acids. V was trimmed by 0 bases and J by 3 bases, leaving 11 bases between them.

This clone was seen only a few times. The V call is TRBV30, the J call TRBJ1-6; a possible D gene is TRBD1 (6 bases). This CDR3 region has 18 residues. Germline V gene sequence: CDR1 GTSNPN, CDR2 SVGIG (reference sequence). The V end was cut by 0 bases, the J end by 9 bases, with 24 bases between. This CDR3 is CAWSVLRTRQESRSPLHF. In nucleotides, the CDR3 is TGTGCCTGGAGTGTACTAAGAACACGACAGGAAAGTCGTTCACCCCTCCACTTT.

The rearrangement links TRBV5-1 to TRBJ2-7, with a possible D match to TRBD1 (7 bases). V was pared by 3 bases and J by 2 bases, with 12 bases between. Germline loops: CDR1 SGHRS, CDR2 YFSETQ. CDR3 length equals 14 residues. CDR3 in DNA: TGCGCCAGCAGCTCGCGGGACAGCGCCTACGAGCAGTACTTC. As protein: CASSSRDSAYEQYF. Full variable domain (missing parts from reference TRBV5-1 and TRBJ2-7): KAGVTQTPRYLIKTRGQQVTLSCSPISGHRSVSWYQQTPGQGLQFLFEYFSETQRNKGNFPGRFSGRQFSNSRSEMNVSTLELGDSALYLCASSSRDSAYEQYFGPGTRLTVT.

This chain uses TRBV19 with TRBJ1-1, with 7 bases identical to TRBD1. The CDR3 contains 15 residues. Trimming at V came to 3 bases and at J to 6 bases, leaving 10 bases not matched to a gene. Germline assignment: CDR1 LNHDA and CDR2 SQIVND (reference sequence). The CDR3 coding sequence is TGTGCCAGTAGTATCAGACAGGGTTTTGTCGCTGAAGCTTTCTTT. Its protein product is CASSIRQGFVAEAFF.

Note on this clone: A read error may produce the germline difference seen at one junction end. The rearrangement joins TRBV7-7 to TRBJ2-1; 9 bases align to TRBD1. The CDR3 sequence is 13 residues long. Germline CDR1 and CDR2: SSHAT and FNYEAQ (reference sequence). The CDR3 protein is CASSQGTGTEQFF. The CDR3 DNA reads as TGTGCTAGCAGCCAAGGGACAGGGACTGAGCAGTTCTTC.

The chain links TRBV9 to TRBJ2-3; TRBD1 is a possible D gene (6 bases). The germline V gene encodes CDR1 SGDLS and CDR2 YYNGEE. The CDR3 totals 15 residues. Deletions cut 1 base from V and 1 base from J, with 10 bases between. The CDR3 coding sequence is TGTGCCAGCAGCGTACGCAACAGGGGCACAGATACGCAGTATTTT. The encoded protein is CASSVRNRGTDTQYF.

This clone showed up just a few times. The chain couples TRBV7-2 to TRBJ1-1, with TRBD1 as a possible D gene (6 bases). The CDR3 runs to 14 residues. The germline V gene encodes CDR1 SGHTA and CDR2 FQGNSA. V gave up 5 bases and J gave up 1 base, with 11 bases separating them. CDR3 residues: CASSTQGWNTEAFF. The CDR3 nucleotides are TGTGCCAGCAGCACACAGGGTTGGAACACTGAAGCTTTCTTT.

The CDR3 region is CASSWGTGRRSTEAFF. CDR3 DNA: TGTGCCAGCAGCTGGGGGACAGGGCGGAGGAGCACTGAAGCTTTCTTT. The rearrangement joins TRBV5-4 to TRBJ1-1; 9 positions match TRBD1. Germline V gene data show CDR1 as SGHNT and CDR2 as YYREEE (reference sequence). The CDR3 spans 16 residues. The V and J ends lost 3 bases and 4 bases, in that order; junction bases with no gene match: 10.

The CDR3 coding sequence is TGCAGTGTCACACGGGGGATCGAGTATTTT. Amino acids: CSVTRGIEYF. V gene TRBV20-1 combines with J gene TRBJ2-3, with D possibly matching TRBD2 (6 bases). The CDR3 consists of 10 residues. The germline CDR1 and CDR2 sequences are DFQATT and SNEGSKA (reference sequence). Deletions cut 7 bases from V and 13 bases from J, with 15 bases between.

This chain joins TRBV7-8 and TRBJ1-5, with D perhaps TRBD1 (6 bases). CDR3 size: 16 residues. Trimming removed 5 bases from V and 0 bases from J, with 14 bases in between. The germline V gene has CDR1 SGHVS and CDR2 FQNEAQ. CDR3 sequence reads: CASSPADSFSNQPQHF. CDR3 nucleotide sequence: TGTGCCAGCAGCCCAGCGGACAGCTTTAGCAATCAGCCCCAGCATTTT.

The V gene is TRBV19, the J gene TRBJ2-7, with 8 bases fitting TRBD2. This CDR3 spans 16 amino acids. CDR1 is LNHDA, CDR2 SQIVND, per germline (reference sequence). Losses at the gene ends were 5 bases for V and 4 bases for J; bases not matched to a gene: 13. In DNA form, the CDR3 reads TGTGCCAGTAGTCTGACGTTTAGCGGGGATCCTTACGAGCAGTACTTC. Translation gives CASSLTFSGDPYEQYF.